Below, one TCR beta chain is given with its context. Germline V gene sequence: CDR1 MGHDK, CDR2 SYGVNS. Trimming cost V 2 bases and J 2 bases, with 10 bases left between them. The CDR3 spans 15 residues. Staff drew about 10 milliliters of peripheral blood from each donor. PBMCs were isolated at a quantity of at least 6 million per sample. The data belong to a study of blood T cells in healthy people across ages. The overall study: Template switching picked up about one barcoded beta molecule for each two T cells.

A second 7 to 11 cycle PCR used barcoded and J-beta primers. TCRdb processed the 5' RACE reads anew with MiXCR; each CDR3 protein has one entry. In the table there are hundreds of thousands of distinct CDR3 sequences, more than 25% of which are singletons. The chain has TRBV25-1 and TRBJ2-1; D is unclear. The receptor comes from a woman of 80 years or more in good health. Specimen: blood. The CDR3: CASSENRDTYNEQFF. CDR3 DNA sequence: TGTGCCAGCAGTGAAAACAGAGACACCTACAATGAGCAGTTCTTC. Using reference TRBV25-1 and TRBJ2-1 for the parts outside the CDR3, the full variable domain is EADIYQTPRYLVIGTGKKITLECSQTMGHDKMYWYQQDPGMELHLIHYSYGVNSTEKGDLSSESTVSRIRTEHFPLTLESARPSHTSQYLCASSENRDTYNEQFFGPGTRLTVL.